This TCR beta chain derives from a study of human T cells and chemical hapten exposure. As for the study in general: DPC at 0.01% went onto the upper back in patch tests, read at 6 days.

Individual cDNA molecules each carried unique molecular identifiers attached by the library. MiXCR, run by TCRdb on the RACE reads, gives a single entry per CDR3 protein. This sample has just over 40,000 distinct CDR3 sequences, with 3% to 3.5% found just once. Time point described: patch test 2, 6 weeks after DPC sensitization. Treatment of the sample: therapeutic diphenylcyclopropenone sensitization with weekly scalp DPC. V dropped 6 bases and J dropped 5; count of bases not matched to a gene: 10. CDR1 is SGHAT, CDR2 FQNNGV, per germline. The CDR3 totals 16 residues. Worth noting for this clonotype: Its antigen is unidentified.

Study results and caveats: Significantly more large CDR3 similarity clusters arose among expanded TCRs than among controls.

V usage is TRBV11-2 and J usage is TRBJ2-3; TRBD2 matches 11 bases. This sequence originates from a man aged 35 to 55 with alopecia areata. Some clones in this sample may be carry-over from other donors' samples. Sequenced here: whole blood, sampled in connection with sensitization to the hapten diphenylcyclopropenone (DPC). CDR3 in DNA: TGTGCCAGCAGGATCGGGACTAGCGGAAGGGTAGATACGCAGTATTTT. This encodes CASRIGTSGRVDTQYF.